What follows are 18 T cell receptor beta chains derived from one specimen sequenced in a study of T cells expressing NK-cell markers. TCRdb re-called the 5' RACE reads and shows each CDR3 protein once, DNA omitted. The sample table includes a few hundred thousand distinct CDR3 sequences. The specimen was blood T cells: a sorted CD56 or NKG2C T cell subset, CD4+ or CD8+ T cells, or bulk PBMC T cells (not recorded which). These receptors all come from a woman aged 45 to 65 in good health.

The chain links TRBV21-1 to TRBJ2-2. TRBV21-1 has pseudogene status. The CDR3 is made up of 14 amino acids. This CDR3 reads CASSKDCRAGELFF.

The gene calls are TRBV7-3 and TRBJ2-4; the D call from TCRdb, TRBD2, cannot be confirmed without DNA. The CDR3 has 17 residues. Germline loops: CDR1 SGHTA, CDR2 FQGTGA. This CDR3 is CASSLGGLAGRKNIQYF.

This chain joins TRBV6-6 and TRBJ2-3; there is no DNA to check the TCRdb D call of TRBD2. Germline lookup yields CDR1 MNHNY and CDR2 SVGAGI (reference sequence). This CDR3 spans 14 amino acids. The CDR3 reads CASSRSGRQDTQYF.

The chain's CDR3 is CASSFLGIGHRGANVLTF. The chain recombines TRBV19 with TRBJ2-6; TCRdb's D call, TRBD1, is unchecked because there is no DNA. The germline V gene encodes CDR1 LNHDA and CDR2 SQIVND (reference sequence). The CDR3 is 18 residues long.

This chain links TRBV29-1 with TRBJ2-7; the D call from TCRdb, TRBD1, cannot be confirmed without DNA. CDR1 is SQVTM and CDR2 is ANQGSEA in the germline V gene. CDR3 length: 12 residues. This CDR3 reads CSVRLGSYEQYF.

The V and J genes are TRBV6-5 and TRBJ2-2; TCRdb gives TRBD1 as the D gene, but with no DNA this cannot be confirmed. The CDR3 is 14 amino acids. Germline V gene lookup returns CDR1 MNHEY and CDR2 SVGAGI. CDR3: CASSGGTWSGELFF.

The chain has TRBV5-4 and TRBJ2-1; the TCRdb call, TRBD1, lacks DNA for checking. Germline V gene lookup returns CDR1 SGHNT and CDR2 YYREEE (reference sequence). The CDR3 consists of 17 residues. The CDR3: CASSMRGGQSSYNEQFF. The full variable domain, with the rest looked up from reference TRBV5-4 and TRBJ2-1, is ETGVTQSPTHLIKTRGQQVTLRCSSQSGHNTVSWYQQALGQGPQFIFQYYREEENGRGNFPPRFSGLQFPNYSSELNVNALELDDSALYLCASSMRGGQSSYNEQFFGPGTRLTVL.

The rearrangement links TRBV20-1 to TRBJ1-1; TCRdb indicates TRBD1, and absent DNA this call remains unverified. Per germline, CDR1 DFQATT and CDR2 SNEGSKA (reference sequence). The CDR3 spans 13 residues. CDR3 protein: CSAPFPMNTEAFF.

This chain joins TRBV6-5 and TRBJ2-7; TCRdb lists TRBD1, though no DNA is available to test this call. This CDR3 contains 13 residues. CDR1 is MNHEY, CDR2 SVGAGI, per germline. The chain's CDR3 is CASSPLGQHEQYF.

The J gene is TRBJ2-1, the V gene TRBV29-1; TCRdb designates TRBD2, a call that cannot be tested without DNA. CDR1 SQVTM and CDR2 ANQGSEA come from the germline V gene. This CDR3 spans 12 amino acids. The CDR3 spells CSVVSGYNEQFF.

This rearrangement joins TRBV12-3 or TRBV12-4 to TRBJ1-3. CDR3 length: 16 amino acids. CDR3 in amino acids: CASSAAGDSSGNTIYF.

V gene TRBV20-1 combines with J gene TRBJ2-5; the D call from TCRdb, TRBD1, cannot be confirmed without DNA. The CDR3 is 15 residues long. Germline CDR1 is DFQATT and CDR2 is SNEGSKA (reference sequence). The CDR3 reads CSARGLGGTKETQYF.

This sequence joins TRBV6-6 and TRBJ2-5; TCRdb picks TRBD2, but there is no DNA to check that call. Germline V gene lookup returns CDR1 MNHNY and CDR2 SVGAGI (reference sequence). The CDR3 is 13 residues long. CDR3 region: CASRLGDVETQYF.

The chain couples TRBV18 to TRBJ1-1. Germline V gives CDR1 KGHSH, CDR2 LQKENI. The CDR3 is made up of 16 amino acids. The CDR3 loop reads CASSPSIQTMNTEAFF.

The chain's CDR3 is CASSLVSSPAGELFF. This sequence joins TRBV5-5 and TRBJ2-2; TCRdb's D call, TRBD2, is unchecked because there is no DNA. This CDR3 region has 15 residues. Germline-derived CDR1 and CDR2 are SGHKS and YYEKEE (reference sequence).

The CDR3 sequence is CASSPTSTSGSYNEQFF. The chain recombines TRBV5-1 with TRBJ2-1; TCRdb proposes TRBD2, but this gene call is untestable without DNA. Germline V CDR1 and CDR2: SGHRS, YFSETQ. The CDR3 is made up of 17 amino acids.

The CDR3 spells CSATRGNSNQPQHF. V gene TRBV20-1 combines with J gene TRBJ1-5; TCRdb gives TRBD1 as the D gene, but with no DNA this cannot be confirmed. This CDR3 is 14 amino acids long. The germline V gene has CDR1 DFQATT and CDR2 SNEGSKA (reference sequence).

The chain is built from TRBV7-9 and TRBJ2-1; there is no DNA to check the TCRdb D call of TRBD2. Germline assignment: CDR1 SEHNR and CDR2 FQNEAQ (reference sequence). This CDR3 spans 16 amino acids. The CDR3: CASSSEYKREGHEQFF.